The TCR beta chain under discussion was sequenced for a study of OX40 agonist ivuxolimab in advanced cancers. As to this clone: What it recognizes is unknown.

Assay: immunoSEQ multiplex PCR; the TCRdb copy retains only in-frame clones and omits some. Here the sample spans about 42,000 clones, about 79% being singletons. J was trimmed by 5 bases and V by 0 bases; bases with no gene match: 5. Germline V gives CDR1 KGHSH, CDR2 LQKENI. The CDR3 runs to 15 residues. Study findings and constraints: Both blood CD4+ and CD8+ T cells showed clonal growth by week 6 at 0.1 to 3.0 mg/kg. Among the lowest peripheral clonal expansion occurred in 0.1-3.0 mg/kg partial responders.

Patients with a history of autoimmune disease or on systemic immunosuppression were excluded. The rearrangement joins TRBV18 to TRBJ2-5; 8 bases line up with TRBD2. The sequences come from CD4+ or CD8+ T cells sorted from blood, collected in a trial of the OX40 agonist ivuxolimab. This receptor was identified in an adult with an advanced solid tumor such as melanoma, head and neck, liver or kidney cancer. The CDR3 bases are TGTGCCAGCTCACCACCGAGCGGGAGATTGGAGACCCAGTACTTC. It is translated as CASSPPSGRLETQYF.